This T cell receptor (beta chain) appears in the sequencing data of a study of blood T cell repertoires in COVID-19. At the level of the study: There were acute and convalescent COVID-19 samples, and they came from the United States, Italy and Spain. The analysed material was cDNA or gDNA that came from T cells, B-cell-depleted T cells, or PBMCs.

This CDR3 is 14 amino acids long. Germline V gene data show CDR1 as SEHNR and CDR2 as FQNEAQ (reference sequence). Trimming at V came to 3 bases and at J to 7 bases, leaving 3 bases not matched to a gene. Only one count was recorded for this clone. Per the original methods: Estimates of nucleated cell counts were drawn from the amplification of reference gene primers. Profiling relied on immunoSEQ multiplex PCR, and the TCRdb table lists in-frame clones only, not all of them. That table furnishes V, J and clone size, whereas the DNA furnished D and trimming. The repertoire consists of around 110,000 clones, with about 87% occurring once and the leading ten covering around 6.5%.

The gene calls are TRBV7-9 and TRBJ1-6; 7 bases are a match to TRBD1. The receptor was isolated from a man aged 50-59 years with active or convalescent COVID-19. The specimen was peripheral blood. The CDR3 is CASSLGQPNSPLHF. Here the CDR3 DNA reads TGTGCCAGCAGCTTGGGACAGCCAAATTCACCCCTCCACTTT.